The rows below give T cell receptor beta chains drawn from one sample of a study of vaccination and CD4 T cells after COVID-19. Each CDR3 protein is one row after TCRdb ran MiXCR on the PCR reads. The sample lists approximately 11,000 distinct CDR3 sequences, around 40% occurring once. These receptors have no known antigen. The sample comprised CD4+ T cells from blood, cultured in vitro. These receptors were obtained from a human donor in good health. Each CDR3 is given with its conserved first and last residue. A D gene is named only where the DNA matches it firmly. Some rows have no size entry. The others give once, few or many, or a class for an expanded clone.

. TRBJ1-5 few TRBV27 CASSLSWAGNNQPQHF TGTGCCAGCAGTTTAAGCTGGGCAGGGAACAATCAGCCCCAGCATTTT
. TRBJ1-2 . TRBV28 CASSLSTANYGYTF TGTGCCAGCAGTTTGTCAACGGCGAACTATGGCTACACCTTC
TRBD2 TRBJ2-1 . TRBV20-1 CSVRTSGIRQFF TGCAGTGTCAGGACTAGCGGGATTCGTCAGTTCTTC
TRBD2 TRBJ2-5 . TRBV20-1 CSARGLAGQETQYF TGCAGTGCTAGGGGACTAGCGGGACAAGAGACCCAGTACTTC
. TRBJ2-7 . TRBV20-1 CSARTDVYEQYF TGCAGTGCTAGAACCGATGTGTACGAGCAGTACTTC
. TRBJ1-1 . TRBV5-1 CASALGEVTEAFF TGCGCCAGCGCCCTCGGGGAAGTCACTGAAGCTTTCTTT
. TRBJ1-2 . TRBV27 CASSLGGYPYGYTF TGTGCCAGCAGTTTAGGGGGCTATCCCTATGGCTACACCTTC
. TRBJ2-1 few TRBV6-2/TRBV6-3 CASSSSPYRYNEQFF TGTGCCAGCAGTTCCTCCCCGTACCGCTACAATGAGCAGTTCTTC
TRBD2 TRBJ2-2 . TRBV27 CASRPRGGAGTGELFF TGTGCCAGCCGGCCCCGGGGGGGCGCGGGCACCGGGGAGCTGTTTTTT
. TRBJ2-7 . TRBV27 CASSLGTYTYEQYF TGTGCCAGCAGTTTGGGCACCTACACCTACGAGCAGTACTTC
. TRBJ2-2 once TRBV2 CAGWEQGGGELFF TGTGCGGGATGGGAGCAGGGCGGCGGGGAGCTGTTTTTT
TRBD1 TRBJ1-1 . TRBV27 CAVHRDRSRTEAFF TGTGCCGTTCACCGGGACAGAAGTCGAACTGAAGCTTTCTTT
TRBD2 TRBJ2-3 few TRBV7-3 CASSSLAGSTDTQYF TGTGCCAGCAGCTCCTTAGCGGGAAGCACAGATACGCAGTATTTT
. TRBJ1-3 . TRBV7-6 CASSYQRASGNTIYF TGTGCCAGCAGCTACCAGAGGGCGTCTGGAAACACCATATATTTT
TRBD1 TRBJ2-5 . TRBV5-1 CASSFGTAQETQYF TGCGCCAGCAGCTTCGGGACAGCCCAAGAGACCCAGTACTTC
. TRBJ2-3 . TRBV4-2 CASGYASTDTQYF TGTGCCAGCGGATACGCTAGCACAGATACGCAGTATTTT
. TRBJ1-3 . TRBV20-1 CSGAEGNTIYF TGCAGTGGAGCGGAAGGAAACACCATATATTTT
TRBD1 TRBJ1-2 . TRBV11-2 CASSLGQGSYGYTF TGTGCCAGCAGCTTAGGACAGGGGAGCTATGGCTACACCTTC
. TRBJ2-3 few TRBV6-2/TRBV6-3 CASTTFGWGTDTQYF TGTGCCAGCACCACCTTCGGGTGGGGGACAGATACGCAGTATTTT
TRBD2 TRBJ2-3 . TRBV28 CASSMIGTSGSTQYF TGTGCCAGCAGTATGATAGGGACTAGCGGTTCTACGCAGTATTTT
. TRBJ1-2 few TRBV12-1 CASSSGTGNGYTF TGTGCCAGCAGCTCCGGGACAGGGAACGGCTACACCTTC
TRBD1 TRBJ1-1 . TRBV6-1 CASTQTGSNTEAFF TGTGCCAGCACTCAGACAGGGTCTAACACTGAAGCTTTCTTT
. TRBJ2-7 . TRBV7-6 CASSRDGTYEQYF TGTGCCAGCAGCAGGGACGGGACCTACGAGCAGTACTTC
TRBD2 TRBJ2-7 few TRBV7-2 CASSLTSGNSYEQYF TGTGCCAGCAGTTTGACTAGCGGAAACTCCTACGAGCAGTACTTC
. TRBJ1-1 . TRBV21-1 CASSKAGGPAGPEAFF TGTGCCAGCAGCAAAGCGGGGGGCCCAGCGGGGCCTGAAGCTTTCTTT
. TRBJ1-1 . TRBV27 CASSSTGPKNTEAFF TGTGCCAGCAGTTCGACGGGACCCAAGAACACTGAAGCTTTCTTT
TRBD2 TRBJ2-1 . TRBV15 CATTSRGTSLDEQFF TGTGCCACCACCTCAAGAGGGACTAGCCTTGATGAGCAGTTCTTC
. TRBJ2-5 . TRBV30 CAWRESGGKETQYF TGTGCCTGGAGGGAATCGGGCGGAAAAGAGACCCAGTACTTC
. TRBJ1-3 . TRBV6-1 CASVDGGRINTIYF TGTGCCAGCGTCGATGGGGGGCGAATAAACACCATATATTTT
. TRBJ2-1 . TRBV11-3 CASSLDQGGEQFF TGTGCCAGCAGCTTAGACCAGGGCGGTGAGCAGTTCTTC
. TRBJ1-1 . TRBV6-2/TRBV6-3 CASSFRRVGTEAFF TGTGCCAGCAGTTTCCGCAGGGTTGGGACTGAAGCTTTCTTT
. TRBJ1-2 . TRBV5-4 CASSSLTPGPGRYGYTF TGTGCCAGCAGCTCACTAACACCGGGACCGGGCCGGTATGGCTACACCTTC
TRBD1 TRBJ2-7 . TRBV19 CASSTHRTGTGEQYF TGTGCCAGTAGTACCCATCGGACAGGGACAGGCGAGCAGTACTTC
. TRBJ2-3 . TRBV7-2 CASSLFGSGSTDTQYF TGTGCCAGCAGCTTATTTGGTAGCGGAAGCACAGATACGCAGTATTTT
. TRBJ1-2 . TRBV7-2 CASSLEAGKINYGYTF TGTGCCAGCAGCTTAGAGGCAGGGAAAATTAACTATGGCTACACCTTC